What follows is one T cell receptor beta chain and its context. These data come from a study of blood T cell repertoires in COVID-19. Study context: Donors in the United States, Italy and Spain gave samples during acute or convalescent COVID-19. In each case, the material was cDNA or gDNA derived from T cells, B-cell-depleted T cells, or PBMCs.

Trimming at V came to 2 bases and at J to 6 bases, leaving 3 bases not matched to a gene. CDR3 size: 16 residues. The V gene's germline CDR1 is MNHEY and CDR2 SVGAGI. In the study's own analysis: Using reference gene primer amplification, nucleated cell counts were estimated. Data came from immunoSEQ multiplex PCR; TCRdb stores just in-frame clones and leaves some out. V and J calls plus clone size are reproduced from that table; the DNA served to infer D and trimming. The sample has about 300,000 clones, around 87% seen once. The rearrangement links TRBV6-5 to TRBJ2-3, with 15 bases aligning to TRBD2. The clonotype originates from a woman in her forties who had recovered from COVID-19. Specimen: peripheral blood. CDR3 in DNA: TGTGCCAGCAGTTACGGGACTAGCGGGGGGTCGGATACGCAGTATTTT. It codes for CASSYGTSGGSDTQYF.